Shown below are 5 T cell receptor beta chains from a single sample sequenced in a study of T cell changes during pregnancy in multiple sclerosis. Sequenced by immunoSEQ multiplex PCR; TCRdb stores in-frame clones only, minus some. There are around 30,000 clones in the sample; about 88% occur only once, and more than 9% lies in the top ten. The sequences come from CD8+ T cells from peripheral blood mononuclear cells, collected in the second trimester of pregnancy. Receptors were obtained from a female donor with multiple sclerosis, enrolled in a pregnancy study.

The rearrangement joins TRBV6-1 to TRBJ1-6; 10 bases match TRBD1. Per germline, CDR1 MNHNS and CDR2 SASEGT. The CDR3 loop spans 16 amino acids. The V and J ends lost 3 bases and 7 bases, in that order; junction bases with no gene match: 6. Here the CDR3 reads CASSEPPGQGNSPLHF. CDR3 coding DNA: TGTGCCAGCAGTGAGCCCCCGGGACAGGGGAATTCACCCCTCCACTTT.

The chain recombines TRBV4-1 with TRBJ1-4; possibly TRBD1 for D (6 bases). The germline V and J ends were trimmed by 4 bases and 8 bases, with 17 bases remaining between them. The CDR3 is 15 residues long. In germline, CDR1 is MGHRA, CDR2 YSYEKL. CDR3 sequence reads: CASSLRQANFEKLFF. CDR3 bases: TGCGCCAGCAGCCTTCGACAGGCTAATTTCGAAAAACTGTTTTTT.

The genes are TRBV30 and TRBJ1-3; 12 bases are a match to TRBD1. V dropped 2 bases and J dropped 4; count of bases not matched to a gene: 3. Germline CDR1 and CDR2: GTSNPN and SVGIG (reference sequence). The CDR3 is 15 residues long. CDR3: CAWSNGTGGGNTIYF. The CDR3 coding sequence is TGTGCCTGGAGTAACGGGACAGGGGGCGGAAACACCATATATTTT.

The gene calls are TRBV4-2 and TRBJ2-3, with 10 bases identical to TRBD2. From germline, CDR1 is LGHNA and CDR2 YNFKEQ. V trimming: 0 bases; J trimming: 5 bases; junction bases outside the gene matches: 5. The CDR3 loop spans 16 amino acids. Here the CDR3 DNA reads TGTGCCAGCAGCCAAGAATCAGCGGGGGGGGGAGATACGCAGTATTTT. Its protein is CASSQESAGGGDTQYF.

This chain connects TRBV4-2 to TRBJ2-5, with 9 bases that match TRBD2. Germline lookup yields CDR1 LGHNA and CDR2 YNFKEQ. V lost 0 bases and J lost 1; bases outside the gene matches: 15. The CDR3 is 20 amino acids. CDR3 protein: CASSQEASRTSGLAQETQYF. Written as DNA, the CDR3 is TGTGCCAGCAGCCAAGAGGCGAGTAGAACCTCGGGACTAGCCCAAGAGACCCAGTACTTC.